Shown below are 7 T cell receptor beta chains from a single sample sequenced in a study of cytomegalovirus exposure and HLA in healthy donors. A multiplex PCR was run with 60 Vbeta primers and 13 Jbeta primers. TCRdb's copy holds only in-frame clones and misses some; the assay was immunoSEQ multiplex PCR. The sample shows tens of thousands of clones, 60% to 85% of them seen only once. Material for sequencing was PBMCs. The origin of the receptors is a man under 40 in good health and CMV-seropositive.

The J gene is TRBJ2-2, the V gene TRBV7-3; no clear D. The CDR3 is made up of 13 amino acids. V dropped 5 bases and J dropped 6 bases, with 10 bases sitting between them. The V gene's germline CDR1 is SGHTA and CDR2 FQGTGA. The CDR3 loop reads CASSLPPAGELFF. CDR3 coding DNA: TGTGCCAGCAGCCTACCCCCGGCCGGGGAGCTGTTTTTT.

This rearrangement joins TRBV4-1 to TRBJ2-3; 7 bases match TRBD2. V lost 0 bases, J lost 13 bases, and 4 bases stayed unmatched. Looked up from germline, CDR1 is MGHRA and CDR2 is YSYEKL. CDR3 size: 12 residues. The CDR3, as DNA: TGCGCCAGCAGCCAAGAGGGGCGGGGGAAGTATTTT. Translated: CASSQEGRGKYF.

J is TRBJ2-3 and V is TRBV28, with D maybe TRBD2 (5 bases). Germline lookup yields CDR1 MDHEN and CDR2 SYDVKM. Trimming took off 2 bases at V and 3 bases at J, with 12 bases between the two ends. This CDR3 has 15 residues. CDR3 nucleotides: TGTGCCAGCAGTTTAATTGGTAGCGAGACAGATACGCAGTATTTT. It is translated as CASSLIGSETDTQYF.

V and J are TRBV6-1 and TRBJ2-5, with 9 bases fitting TRBD2. Germline CDR1 and CDR2: MNHNS and SASEGT. The CDR3 is made up of 14 amino acids. J lost 5 bases, V lost 5 bases, and 6 bases had no gene match. CDR3 in DNA: TGTGCCAGCAGTATAGCGGGGGTGAGGGAGACCCAGTACTTC. Translation: CASSIAGVRETQYF.

The chain uses TRBV4-3 and TRBJ2-3; TRBD1 matches at 8 bases. Germline values: CDR1 LGHNA, CDR2 YSLEER. This CDR3 comprises 14 residues. After removal of 4 bases from V and 4 bases from J, the junction contained 4 bases not matched to a gene. The CDR3 protein is CASSPGQGADTQYF. The DNA for the CDR3 is TGCGCCAGCAGCCCCGGACAGGGCGCAGATACGCAGTATTTT.

The J gene is TRBJ2-1, the V gene TRBV30; TRBD2 is a possible D gene (6 bases). Trimming shortened V by 0 bases and J by 0 bases, and 12 bases separated the two germline ends. The germline V gene has CDR1 GTSNPN and CDR2 SVGIG (reference sequence). The CDR3 extends over 16 amino acids. The DNA of the CDR3 is TGTGCCTGGAGTGTACCGGGCGGGATCTCCTACAATGAGCAGTTCTTC. Translated, it gives CAWSVPGGISYNEQFF.

The chain links TRBV7-8 to TRBJ1-4, with 8 bases matching TRBD1. The germline V gene has CDR1 SGHVS and CDR2 FQNEAQ. The CDR3 length is 15 residues. V gave up 2 bases and J gave up 4 bases; unmatched junction bases: 3. The CDR3 is CASSLWTGSNEKLFF. CDR3 DNA: TGTGCCAGCAGCTTATGGACAGGGAGTAATGAAAAACTGTTTTTT. Looking up the rest from reference TRBV7-8 and TRBJ1-4 gives the full variable domain: GAGVSQSPRYKVAKRGQDVALRCDPISGHVSLFWYQQALGQGPEFLTYFQNEAQLDKSGLPSDRFFAERPEGSVSTLKIQRTQQEDSAVYLCASSLWTGSNEKLFFGSGTQLSVL.